A selection of T cell receptor beta chains follows, all from one sample in a study of vaccination effects on CD4 cells after COVID-19. For these receptors, no antigen is known. The assay was immunoSEQ multiplex PCR, and TCRdb's table has in-frame clones only and misses some. Here the sample spans under 80,000 clones, about three quarters being singletons. The starting material was CD4+ T cells from PBMCs cultured with HCoV-229E spike peptides, obtained after COVID-19 vaccination. The receptors stem from a human donor who received a COVID-19 vaccine. Each CDR3 is given with its conserved first and last residue. Each record gives: clone size, V gene, J gene, D gene, CDR3 protein, CDR3 DNA. The D gene is left open where the match is weak. Some rows mark clone size as missing; the rest say once, few, many or name a class of expanded clone.

clone size: .
V gene: TRBV30
J gene: TRBJ2-1
D gene: TRBD2
CDR3 protein: CAWSAFSGGILNEQFF
CDR3 DNA: TGTGCCTGGAGTGCCTTCAGCGGGGGGATTCTCAATGAGCAGTTCTTC

clone size: .
V gene: TRBV19
J gene: TRBJ1-3
D gene: .
CDR3 protein: CASSPDSGSASGNTIYF
CDR3 DNA: TGTGCCAGTAGTCCGGACTCCGGGTCCGCCTCTGGAAACACCATATATTTT

clone size: .
V gene: TRBV7-2
J gene: TRBJ2-2
D gene: .
CDR3 protein: CASRFNTGELFF
CDR3 DNA: TGTGCCAGCAGATTTAACACCGGGGAGCTGTTTTTT

clone size: few
V gene: TRBV18
J gene: TRBJ2-1
D gene: TRBD1
CDR3 protein: CASSQGQGATSEQFF
CDR3 DNA: TGTGCCAGCTCGCAGGGACAGGGGGCTACTAGTGAGCAGTTCTTC

clone size: few
V gene: TRBV30
J gene: TRBJ2-3
D gene: .
CDR3 protein: CAWSVRVTDTQYF
CDR3 DNA: TGTGCCTGGAGTGTCAGAGTCACAGATACGCAGTATTTT

clone size: .
V gene: TRBV2
J gene: TRBJ2-5
D gene: TRBD1
CDR3 protein: CASRPDRDQETQYF
CDR3 DNA: TGTGCCAGCAGGCCCGACAGGGACCAAGAGACCCAGTACTTC

clone size: .
V gene: TRBV20-1
J gene: TRBJ2-5
D gene: .
CDR3 protein: CSASRAETQYF
CDR3 DNA: TGCAGTGCTAGCAGGGCAGAGACCCAGTACTTC

clone size: .
V gene: TRBV5-1
J gene: TRBJ1-1
D gene: TRBD1
CDR3 protein: CASSFTGDLTTEAFF
CDR3 DNA: TGCGCCAGCAGCTTTACAGGGGATCTGACCACTGAAGCTTTCTTT

clone size: .
V gene: TRBV30
J gene: TRBJ1-3
D gene: .
CDR3 protein: CAWSVGGTGNTIYF
CDR3 DNA: TGTGCCTGGAGTGTGGGGGGAACTGGAAACACCATATATTTT

clone size: .
V gene: TRBV5-6
J gene: TRBJ1-1
D gene: .
CDR3 protein: CASSLGLPNTEAFF
CDR3 DNA: TGTGCCAGCAGCTTGGGACTCCCGAACACTGAAGCTTTCTTT

clone size: .
V gene: TRBV2
J gene: TRBJ1-4
D gene: .
CDR3 protein: CASSLGGSTNEKLFF
CDR3 DNA: TGTGCCAGCAGCCTCGGGGGCTCGACTAATGAAAAACTGTTTTTT

clone size: .
V gene: TRBV2
J gene: TRBJ1-6
D gene: .
CDR3 protein: CASNLAINSPLHF
CDR3 DNA: TGTGCCAGCAATTTGGCCATCAATTCACCCCTCCACTTT

clone size: .
V gene: TRBV29-1
J gene: TRBJ1-2
D gene: TRBD1
CDR3 protein: CSVPTGGAYGYTF
CDR3 DNA: TGCAGCGTCCCTACAGGGGGCGCGTACGGCTACACCTTC

clone size: .
V gene: TRBV4-1
J gene: TRBJ2-2
D gene: .
CDR3 protein: CASREGRTGELFF
CDR3 DNA: TGCGCCAGCAGAGAGGGGCGGACCGGGGAGCTGTTTTTT

clone size: .
V gene: TRBV5-1
J gene: TRBJ1-5
D gene: .
CDR3 protein: CASSHGSNQPQHF
CDR3 DNA: TGCGCCAGCAGTCACGGGAGCAATCAGCCCCAGCATTTT

clone size: once
V gene: TRBV3-1/TRBV3-2
J gene: TRBJ1-1
D gene: .
CDR3 protein: CASSGRETLNTEAFF
CDR3 DNA: TGTGCCAGCAGTGGGCGGGAGACCTTAAACACTGAAGCTTTCTTT

clone size: once
V gene: TRBV3-1/TRBV3-2
J gene: TRBJ1-1
D gene: .
CDR3 protein: CASSLSNTEAFF
CDR3 DNA: TGTGCCAGCAGCCTTTCCAACACTGAAGCTTTCTTT

clone size: .
V gene: TRBV18
J gene: TRBJ1-1
D gene: .
CDR3 protein: CASSPGGGEAFF
CDR3 DNA: TGTGCCAGCTCACCAGGGGGTGGGGAAGCTTTCTTT

clone size: .
V gene: TRBV9
J gene: TRBJ1-4
D gene: TRBD1
CDR3 protein: CASSKDRGNEKLFF
CDR3 DNA: TGTGCCAGCAGCAAGGACAGGGGTAATGAAAAACTGTTTTTT

clone size: .
V gene: TRBV7-9
J gene: TRBJ1-2
D gene: TRBD1
CDR3 protein: CASSSEGANYGYTF
CDR3 DNA: TGTGCCAGCAGCTCCGAGGGGGCGAACTATGGCTACACCTTC

clone size: .
V gene: TRBV9
J gene: TRBJ1-3
D gene: .
CDR3 protein: CASSRREPGNTIYF
CDR3 DNA: TGTGCCAGCAGCCGCCGCGAGCCTGGAAACACCATATATTTT

clone size: .
V gene: TRBV11-1
J gene: TRBJ1-1
D gene: .
CDR3 protein: CASSRRDLNTEAFF
CDR3 DNA: TGTGCCAGCAGCAGACGGGACTTGAACACTGAAGCTTTCTTT

clone size: .
V gene: TRBV24-1
J gene: TRBJ2-5
D gene: TRBD1
CDR3 protein: CATSVATGGQETQYF
CDR3 DNA: TGTGCCACCAGTGTCGCGACAGGGGGTCAAGAGACCCAGTACTTC

clone size: few
V gene: TRBV7-9
J gene: TRBJ1-1
D gene: .
CDR3 protein: CASSFGWTEAFF
CDR3 DNA: TGTGCCAGCAGCTTCGGGTGGACTGAAGCTTTCTTT

clone size: few
V gene: TRBV2
J gene: TRBJ1-1
D gene: .
CDR3 protein: CASTRGQEKAFF
CDR3 DNA: TGTGCCAGCACAAGGGGTCAGGAGAAAGCTTTCTTT

clone size: .
V gene: TRBV30
J gene: TRBJ1-1
D gene: TRBD1
CDR3 protein: CAWIPGQGLRTEAFF
CDR3 DNA: TGTGCCTGGATCCCCGGACAGGGCCTTCGGACTGAAGCTTTCTTT

clone size: .
V gene: TRBV12-5
J gene: TRBJ2-3
D gene: TRBD1
CDR3 protein: CASGLVLGDRSTDTQYF
CDR3 DNA: TGTGCTAGTGGTTTGGTACTGGGGGACAGGAGCACAGATACGCAGTATTTT

clone size: once
V gene: TRBV7-2
J gene: TRBJ2-3
D gene: .
CDR3 protein: CASSPLSAATQYF
CDR3 DNA: TGTGCCAGCAGCCCTCTGTCTGCCGCTACGCAGTATTTT

clone size: .
V gene: TRBV3-1/TRBV3-2
J gene: TRBJ1-1
D gene: TRBD1
CDR3 protein: CASSTTGGTEAFF
CDR3 DNA: TGTGCCAGCAGCACAACAGGGGGCACTGAAGCTTTCTTT

clone size: .
V gene: TRBV6-5
J gene: TRBJ2-1
D gene: TRBD2
CDR3 protein: CASKTSGENEQFF
CDR3 DNA: TGTGCCAGCAAGACTAGCGGGGAAAATGAGCAGTTCTTC

clone size: once
V gene: TRBV3-1/TRBV3-2
J gene: TRBJ1-1
D gene: TRBD1
CDR3 protein: CATGKNTGDPEAFF
CDR3 DNA: TGTGCCACCGGGAAAAATACAGGGGACCCTGAAGCTTTCTTT

clone size: .
V gene: TRBV3-1/TRBV3-2
J gene: TRBJ1-3
D gene: TRBD1
CDR3 protein: CASSHHGTGDLRRGNTIYF
CDR3 DNA: TGTGCCAGCAGCCACCACGGGACAGGGGATCTAAGGAGAGGAAACACCATATATTTT

clone size: .
V gene: TRBV19
J gene: TRBJ1-5
D gene: .
CDR3 protein: CATKKGSNQPQHF
CDR3 DNA: TGTGCCACGAAAAAGGGTAGCAATCAGCCCCAGCATTTT

clone size: .
V gene: TRBV25-1
J gene: TRBJ1-6
D gene: .
CDR3 protein: CASSPQNSPLHF
CDR3 DNA: TGTGCCAGCAGCCCCCAGAATTCACCCCTCCACTTT

clone size: .
V gene: TRBV5-1
J gene: TRBJ2-2
D gene: .
CDR3 protein: CASSLEPRGVNTGELFF
CDR3 DNA: TGCGCCAGCAGCTTGGAACCCAGGGGGGTGAACACCGGGGAGCTGTTTTTT

clone size: .
V gene: TRBV5-1
J gene: TRBJ2-5
D gene: TRBD2
CDR3 protein: CASSIKAWTSGGRETQYF
CDR3 DNA: TGCGCCAGCAGCATTAAGGCCTGGACTAGCGGGGGGCGGGAGACCCAGTACTTC

clone size: .
V gene: TRBV28
J gene: TRBJ2-3
D gene: .
CDR3 protein: CASSFFGQNTDTQYF
CDR3 DNA: TGTGCCAGCAGTTTTTTCGGACAGAACACAGATACGCAGTATTTT

clone size: .
V gene: TRBV5-1
J gene: TRBJ2-1
D gene: .
CDR3 protein: CASVPQGSSYNEQFF
CDR3 DNA: TGCGCCAGCGTCCCACAGGGAAGCTCCTACAATGAGCAGTTCTTC

clone size: few
V gene: TRBV3-1/TRBV3-2
J gene: TRBJ2-2
D gene: .
CDR3 protein: CASSQTNTGELFF
CDR3 DNA: TGTGCCAGCAGCCAAACTAACACCGGGGAGCTGTTTTTT

clone size: .
V gene: TRBV2
J gene: TRBJ1-2
D gene: .
CDR3 protein: CASRRELSYGYTF
CDR3 DNA: TGTGCCAGCAGGAGGGAGTTATCCTATGGCTACACCTTC

clone size: .
V gene: TRBV30
J gene: TRBJ2-2
D gene: TRBD1
CDR3 protein: CAWRDRGDTGELFF
CDR3 DNA: TGTGCCTGGAGGGACAGGGGGGATACCGGGGAGCTGTTTTTT

clone size: .
V gene: TRBV6-5
J gene: TRBJ2-3
D gene: .
CDR3 protein: CASSYPGTDTQYF
CDR3 DNA: TGTGCCAGCAGTTACCCGGGCACAGATACGCAGTATTTT

clone size: .
V gene: TRBV11-3
J gene: TRBJ1-1
D gene: .
CDR3 protein: CASSPDSTTTEAFF
CDR3 DNA: TGTGCCAGCAGCCCAGACAGTACGACCACTGAAGCTTTCTTT